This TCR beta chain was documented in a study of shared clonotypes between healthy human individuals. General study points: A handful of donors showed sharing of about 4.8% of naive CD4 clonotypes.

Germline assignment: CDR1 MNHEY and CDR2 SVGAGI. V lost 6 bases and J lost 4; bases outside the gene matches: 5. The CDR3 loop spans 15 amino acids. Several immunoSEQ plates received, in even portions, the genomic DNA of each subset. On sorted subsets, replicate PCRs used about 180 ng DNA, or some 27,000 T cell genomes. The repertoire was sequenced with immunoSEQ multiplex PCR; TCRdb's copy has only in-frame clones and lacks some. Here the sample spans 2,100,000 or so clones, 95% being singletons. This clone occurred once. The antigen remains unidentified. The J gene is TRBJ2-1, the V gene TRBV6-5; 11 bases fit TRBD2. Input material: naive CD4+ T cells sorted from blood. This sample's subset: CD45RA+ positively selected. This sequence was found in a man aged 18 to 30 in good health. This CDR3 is CASRTTSGGYNEQFF. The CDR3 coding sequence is TGTGCCAGCAGGACCACTAGCGGGGGATACAATGAGCAGTTCTTC.